The TCR beta chain described here comes from a study of blood T cells in healthy people across ages. This clonotype turned up a few times. Its antigen remains unknown. The second PCR ran roughly 7 to 12 cycles with a sample-barcoded 5' primer and J-beta primers. TCRdb called the 5' RACE reads again in MiXCR, with one record for every CDR3 protein. This sample carries around 1,800,000 distinct CDR3 sequences, 30% to 40% of them seen once, and the ten largest clones take 23%. V dropped 4 bases and J dropped 3 bases, with 18 bases sitting between them. The CDR3 loop spans 16 amino acids. The germline V gene encodes CDR1 MDHEN and CDR2 SYDVKM. Study observations and caveats: The diversity estimates, figures obtained from one million T cells, were considered underestimates. Researchers said unsorted PBMCs prevented a conclusive naive versus antigen-experienced comparison. It was found that TCR beta diversity correlated strongly with the percentage of naive T cells.

The amount of total RNA extracted per sample was at least 6 micrograms. The V call is TRBV28, the J call TRBJ1-2; D perhaps matches TRBD1 (5 bases). This TCR was recovered from a human donor in good health. Sequencing was done on a sample of blood. The CDR3 protein is CASSYHLLDSYYGYTF. The CDR3 DNA follows: TGTGCCAGCAGTTACCACCTCCTAGACAGCTACTATGGCTACACCTTC.